This T cell receptor beta chain was recorded in a study of T cell responses to AZD1222 COVID-19 vaccine. The analysis combined second doses at about 4 or about 12 weeks. Using immunoSEQ multiplex PCR, the repertoire was profiled, and TCRdb retains in-frame clones only, with some absent. The sample shows about 15,000 clones, 80% to 85% of them seen only once. Trimming took off 5 bases at V and 5 bases at J, with 21 bases between the two ends. CDR3 length equals 16 residues. Germline CDR1 and CDR2: MNHEY and SVGEGT. Study-level findings and limits: At 160-218 and 743-854, vaccine-associated CD4 TCRs were dominant, and they spanned spike. Most donors were white British, females outnumbered males, and clonal diversity was possibly underestimated. Receipt of two AZD1222 doses was followed by a rise in Spike-specific TCR breadth and depth.

Of note for this clone: Its antigen is unidentified.

This chain links TRBV6-2 or TRBV6-3 with TRBJ2-5, with D perhaps matching TRBD2 (6 bases). Sequenced material: peripheral blood, taken 28 days after the second AZD1222 dose. This receptor was obtained from an adult who received the AZD1222 COVID-19 vaccine. The CDR3 DNA sequence: TGTGCCAGCAGTAACTTCCTAGCGAGGGATCACGAGACCCAGTACTTC. It is translated as CASSNFLARDHETQYF.